These T cell receptor beta chains were read from a single sample in a study of T-cell reconstitution after alpha-beta-depleted transplantation in children. TCRdb redid the calling of the PCR reads with MiXCR, one entry per CDR3 protein. The sample shows almost 500,000 distinct CDR3 sequences, roughly 10% of them seen only once. Sequencing used PBMCs, obtained before TCRalphabeta/CD19-depleted stem cell transplant. These receptors came from a child under 10 years old with inherited bone marrow failure, due to receive a stem cell transplant. CDR3s include the opening cysteine and the closing phenylalanine or tryptophan. Each record gives: J gene, D gene, clone size, V gene, CDR3 protein, CDR3 DNA. D genes are given only for firm matches. Not all rows give a size; the values are once, few, many and, for expanded clones, a class.

>TRBJ2-3|TRBD1|many|TRBV10-2
CASSPRDRGQWGDTQYF
TGCGCCAGCAGTCCCCGGGACAGGGGACAATGGGGAGATACGCAGTATTTT
>TRBJ2-7|TRBD1|NA|TRBV19
CASSRDSQDDEQYF
TGTGCCAGTAGTAGGGACAGCCAGGACGACGAGCAGTACTTC
>TRBJ2-1|NA|many|TRBV7-9
CASSPGPKPYNEQFF
TGTGCCAGCAGCCCGGGCCCTAAGCCCTACAATGAGCAGTTCTTC
>TRBJ2-7|NA|few|TRBV19
CASSMGLGLWNEQYF
TGTGCCAGTAGTATGGGGTTGGGGCTCTGGAACGAGCAGTACTTC
>TRBJ2-4|NA|NA|TRBV20-1
CSAPRGIAKNIQYF
TGCAGTGCTCCGCGGGGCATAGCCAAAAACATTCAGTACTTC
>TRBJ1-4|NA|many|TRBV29-1
CSVEEPHIANEKLFF
TGCAGCGTTGAAGAACCCCATATAGCTAATGAAAAACTGTTTTTT
>TRBJ2-7|TRBD1|many|TRBV20-1
CSASDDRVFYEQYF
TGCAGTGCTAGTGACGACAGGGTATTCTACGAGCAGTACTTC
>TRBJ2-7|TRBD2|many|TRBV12-3/TRBV12-4
CASSLAGTSGYEQYF
TGTGCCAGCAGTTTAGCGGGGACTAGCGGCTACGAGCAGTACTTC
>TRBJ2-3|NA|NA|TRBV29-1
CSVGALASTDTQYF
TGCAGCGTTGGGGCACTAGCTAGCACAGATACGCAGTATTTT
>TRBJ2-1|TRBD2|NA|TRBV6-1
CASSRLAGGDNEQFF
TGTGCCAGCAGCCGTCTAGCGGGAGGGGACAATGAGCAGTTCTTC
>TRBJ1-6|NA|many|TRBV12-3/TRBV12-4
CASSWWQKNSPLHF
TGTGCCAGCAGTTGGTGGCAGAAGAATTCACCCCTCCACTTT
>TRBJ2-7|TRBD2|NA|TRBV18
CASSPSGRPSWEQYF
TGTGCCAGCTCACCTAGCGGGAGGCCATCATGGGAGCAGTACTTC
>TRBJ2-5|NA|few|TRBV20-1
CSARDQGIETQYF
TGCAGTGCTAGAGATCAGGGGATAGAGACCCAGTATTTC
>TRBJ2-1|NA|many|TRBV10-3
CAISADGSYNEQFF
TGTGCCATCAGTGCAGATGGCTCCTACAATGAGCAGTTCTTC
>TRBJ1-5|NA|many|TRBV6-2/TRBV6-3
CASSHASGNSNQPQHF
TGTGCCAGCAGCCACGCCTCGGGAAATAGCAATCAGCCCCAGCATTTT
>TRBJ1-6|NA|NA|TRBV7-2
CASSLAGAGLNSPLHF
TGTGCCAGCAGCTTAGCGGGCGCAGGGTTAAATTCACCCCTCCACTTT
>TRBJ2-5|NA|many|TRBV20-1
CSARSLPQETQYF
TGCAGTGCTAGATCGCTACCCCAAGAGACCCAGTACTTC
>TRBJ2-6|TRBD1|few|TRBV12-3/TRBV12-4
CASNRRDRGDGANVLTF
TGTGCCAGCAACCGCCGGGACAGGGGGGATGGGGCCAACGTCCTGACTTTC
>TRBJ1-2|NA|NA|TRBV28
CASATRGRVGYTF
TGTGCCAGCGCCACGAGAGGGAGGGTCGGCTACACCTTC
>TRBJ1-2|NA|NA|TRBV28
CASSPGTGAYGYTF
TGTGCCAGCAGTCCTGGGACGGGGGCCTATGGCTACACCTTC
>TRBJ1-3|NA|NA|TRBV6-6
CASGDRLSANTIYF
TGTGCCAGCGGAGACAGGTTGAGCGCGAACACCATATATTTT
>TRBJ2-6|NA|many|TRBV4-3
CASSGGTPDRVSGANVLTF
TGCGCCAGCAGCGGAGGAACCCCCGACAGAGTATCTGGGGCCAACGTCCTGACTTTC
>TRBJ2-5|NA|many|TRBV5-1
CASSLEGTPGLQETQYF
TGCGCCAGCAGCTTGGAAGGGACGCCGGGCCTCCAAGAGACCCAGTACTTC
>TRBJ2-1|NA|few|TRBV30
CAWSVPGDSYNEQFF
TGTGCCTGGAGTGTACCTGGGGACTCCTACAATGAGCAGTTCTTC
>TRBJ2-2|NA|many|TRBV5-1
CASSALYTGNPKEGELFF
TGCGCCAGCAGCGCTCTTTACACCGGGAACCCCAAGGAGGGGGAGCTGTTTTTT
>TRBJ2-7|NA|many|TRBV7-2
CASSLGNSPHEQYF
TGTGCCAGCAGCTTAGGAAACTCTCCTCACGAGCAGTACTTC
>TRBJ2-3|NA|many|TRBV20-1
CSARDSLNTATQYF
TGCAGTGCTAGAGACTCCCTGAACACAGCTACGCAGTATTTT
>TRBJ2-5|NA|few|TRBV28
CASSRLQGVTETQYF
TGTGCCAGCAGCCGCCTACAGGGAGTTACGGAGACCCAGTACTTC
>TRBJ2-1|NA|many|TRBV6-5
CASSYGLPFWNEQFF
TGTGCCAGCAGTTACGGACTACCCTTCTGGAATGAGCAGTTCTTC
>TRBJ2-1|TRBD2|many|TRBV20-1
CSARAGVDNEQFF
TGCAGTGCTAGGGCGGGAGTGGACAATGAGCAGTTCTTC
>TRBJ1-2|NA|NA|TRBV25-1
CASSGPWAPRDYGYTF
TGTGCCAGCAGTGGTCCCTGGGCCCCCCGGGACTATGGCTACACCTTC
>TRBJ1-2|TRBD1|NA|TRBV24-1
CATSDPGQGNYGYTF
TGTGCCACCAGTGATCCGGGACAGGGGAACTATGGCTACACCTTC
>TRBJ2-5|NA|NA|TRBV30
CAWSRAIRETQYF
TGTGCCTGGAGTAGAGCGATTCGAGAGACCCAGTACTTC
>TRBJ1-1|TRBD1|many|TRBV29-1
CSVAGQGGDTEAFF
TGCAGCGTTGCCGGACAGGGCGGTGACACTGAAGCTTTCTTT
>TRBJ2-7|TRBD1|many|TRBV27
CASSSSGTGKADYYEQYF
TGTGCCAGCAGTAGCTCCGGGACAGGTAAAGCGGACTACTACGAGCAGTACTTC
>TRBJ2-1|TRBD2|many|TRBV20-1
CSAPLAGDFYEQFF
TGCAGTGCTCCCCTAGCGGGAGATTTTTATGAGCAGTTCTTC
>TRBJ2-1|TRBD2|NA|TRBV25-1
CASSALAGGKLYEQFF
TGTGCCAGCAGTGCCTTAGCGGGAGGGAAGTTGTATGAGCAGTTCTTC
>TRBJ2-7|NA|few|TRBV6-2/TRBV6-3
CASSYPTEEERSPYEQYF
TGTGCCAGCAGTTACCCGACTGAGGAGGAGAGGTCCCCCTACGAGCAGTACTTC
>TRBJ2-7|NA|many|TRBV5-1
CASTTTVDAEQYF
TGCGCCAGCACCACGACAGTAGACGCCGAGCAGTACTTC